Below, 24 T cell receptor beta chains from the same sample are listed, as sequenced in a study of CD8 T cells in Susac syndrome. About 0.5 to 1 ug RNA was reverse transcribed with random hexamers. MiXCR, applied by TCRdb to the immunoSEQ multiplex PCR reads, yields one record per CDR3 protein. The sample has some 450,000 distinct CDR3 sequences; about 85% are singletons. Sequences were obtained from CD8+ T cells from PBMCs. These receptors were collected from a human donor with multiple sclerosis.

The chain has TRBV15 and TRBJ2-1; D perhaps matches TRBD2 (5 bases). V dropped 0 bases and J dropped 0 bases, with 6 bases sitting between them. This CDR3 comprises 15 residues. CDR1 and CDR2 (germline): LNHNV, YYDKDF (reference sequence). The DNA for the CDR3 is TGTGCCACCAGCAGAGAGGGGAGCTCCTACAATGAGCAGTTCTTC. Its protein product is CATSREGSSYNEQFF.

CDR3 coding DNA: TGTGCCAGCAGTTTAACAGGGGGCTACGGAAACACCATATATTTT. As protein: CASSLTGGYGNTIYF. The genes are TRBV27 and TRBJ1-3; 9 bases are shared with TRBD1. This CDR3 has 15 residues. Germline V gene data show CDR1 as MNHEY and CDR2 as SMNVEV (reference sequence). V shed 2 bases and J 4 bases; nucleotides not matched to a gene: 3.

The CDR3 sequence is CASSSGNNSPLHF. For the CDR3, the DNA is TGTGCCAGCAGCTCGGGAAATAATTCACCCCTCCACTTT. This chain links TRBV7-2 with TRBJ1-6; D ambiguous. Trimming removed 4 bases from V and 5 bases from J, with 6 bases in between. The CDR3 extends over 13 amino acids. Germline CDR1 reads SGHTA; CDR2 reads FQGNSA.

The chain links TRBV12-3 or TRBV12-4 to TRBJ2-7, with D uncertain. V gave up 4 bases and J gave up 2 bases, with 6 bases separating them. The CDR3 is 12 amino acids. The chain's CDR3 is CASSYIPYEQYF. CDR3 DNA: TGTGCCAGCAGTTATATCCCCTACGAGCAGTACTTC.

The chain joins TRBV3-1 to TRBJ1-2, with TRBD1 matching over 7 bases. V trimming: 0 bases; J trimming: 8 bases; junction bases outside the gene matches: 12. CDR3 length: 16 amino acids. The germline CDR1 and CDR2 sequences are LGHDT and YNNKEL (reference sequence). CDR3 amino acids: CASSQDVGYRGAGYTF. The CDR3 nucleotides read TGTGCCAGCAGCCAAGATGTGGGATACAGGGGTGCAGGCTACACCTTC. Variable domain in full (rest from reference TRBV3-1 and TRBJ1-2): DTAVSQTPKYLVTQMGNDKSIKCEQNLGHDTMYWYKQDSKKFLKIMFSYNNKELIINETVPNRFSPKSPDKAHLNLHINSLELGDSAVYFCASSQDVGYRGAGYTFGSGTRLTVV.

V usage is TRBV28 and J usage is TRBJ2-1, with TRBD2 identical over 7 bases. J was trimmed by 0 bases and V by 4 bases; bases with no gene match: 9. This CDR3 is 17 amino acids long. The germline gives CDR1 MDHEN, CDR2 SYDVKM. The CDR3 coding sequence is TGTGCCAGCAGTTCATTTAGCGGGTGGAGCTCCTACAATGAGCAGTTCTTC. Translated: CASSSFSGWSSYNEQFF. The full variable domain, completed using reference TRBV28 and TRBJ2-1, is DVKVTQSSRYLVKRTGEKVFLECVQDMDHENMFWYRQDPGLGLRLIYFSYDVKMKEKGDIPEGYSVSREKKERFSLILESASTNQTSMYLCASSSFSGWSSYNEQFFGPGTRLTVL.

V and J are TRBV27 and TRBJ2-6; D is perhaps TRBD2 (6 bases). Germline loops: CDR1 MNHEY, CDR2 SMNVEV (reference sequence). The CDR3 has 15 residues. Trimming removed 7 bases at V and 1 base at J, with 11 bases between. CDR3 residues: CASTPRGSGANVLTF. The DNA for the CDR3 is TGTGCCAGCACCCCACGGGGGTCTGGGGCCAACGTCCTGACTTTC.

This rearrangement joins TRBV5-6 to TRBJ2-1, with D tentatively TRBD1 or TRBD2 (5 bases each). The germline V gene has CDR1 SGHDT and CDR2 YYEEEE. CDR3 length equals 13 residues. The V end was cut by 7 bases, the J end by 6 bases, with 14 bases between. The CDR3 sequence: CASAWGSGNEQFF. The CDR3 DNA reads TGTGCCAGCGCTTGGGGGAGCGGCAATGAGCAGTTCTTC.

This chain joins TRBV7-9 and TRBJ1-1, with 7 positions matching TRBD1. Looked up from germline, CDR1 is SEHNR and CDR2 is FQNEAQ (reference sequence). Germline trimming cut 5 bases from V and 4 bases from J; bases unmatched to any gene: 7. The CDR3 has 14 residues. The CDR3 protein is CASSRQGSGTEAFF. The CDR3 DNA sequence: TGTGCCAGCAGCCGACAGGGCTCGGGCACTGAAGCTTTCTTT.

The J gene is TRBJ2-7, the V gene TRBV5-1, with 10 bases matching TRBD1. CDR1 and CDR2 from the germline V gene are SGHRS and YFSETQ. V shed 3 bases, J shed 5 bases, and the junction held 5 bases outside the gene matches. This CDR3 is built from 14 residues. The CDR3 bases are TGCGCCAGCAGCTCCGGGACAGGGGCACACGAGCAGTACTTC. Protein sequence: CASSSGTGAHEQYF.

The rearrangement uses TRBV7-9 and TRBJ2-1; D is possibly TRBD2 (5 bases). Trimming cost V 5 bases and J 0 bases, with 17 bases left between them. CDR3 size: 17 residues. Germline V gives CDR1 SEHNR, CDR2 FQNEAQ (reference sequence). The CDR3 DNA is TGTGCCAGCAGCCAGACCGTACTAGACTTCTCCTACAATGAGCAGTTCTTC. It yields the protein CASSQTVLDFSYNEQFF.

The chain couples TRBV2 to TRBJ2-7; D not certain. The CDR3 runs to 13 residues. The germline gives CDR1 SNHLY, CDR2 FYNNEI. V dropped 2 bases and J dropped 2 bases, with 7 bases sitting between them. The CDR3 sequence: CASSETDTYEQYF. The CDR3 DNA follows: TGTGCCAGCAGTGAAACGGATACCTACGAGCAGTACTTC.

This clonotype is a singleton in its sample. The gene calls are TRBV6-5 and TRBJ2-1; D uncertain. The CDR3 loop spans 13 amino acids. V lost 0 bases, J lost 9 bases, and 9 bases lay in between. Germline V gene data show CDR1 as MNHEY and CDR2 as SVGAGI. CDR3 sequence (DNA): TGTGCCAGCAGTTACTCGAAAGGGTTTGAGCAGTTCTTC. Its translation: CASSYSKGFEQFF.

This clonotype was counted a single time. This chain connects TRBV29-1 to TRBJ2-2; D is unresolved. CDR3 length equals 13 residues. V lost 4 bases and J 0 bases, leaving 6 bases between the germline ends. Germline V gene data show CDR1 as SQVTM and CDR2 as ANQGSEA. The CDR3 DNA reads as TGCAGCGTTGCCAAGTCGAACACCGGGGAGCTGTTTTTT. It encodes CSVAKSNTGELFF.

The V and J genes are TRBV27 and TRBJ1-2; D is ambiguous. The CDR3 covers 11 residues. Germline V gene sequence: CDR1 MNHEY, CDR2 SMNVEV (reference sequence). Deletions cut 6 bases from V and 8 bases from J, with 10 bases between. In DNA, the CDR3 is TGTGCCAGCAGCCGAACTGTGGGCTACACCTTC. Its translation is CASSRTVGYTF.

V and J are TRBV10-3 and TRBJ2-1; 10 nucleotides match TRBD2. The CDR3 has 16 residues. Germline values: CDR1 ENHRY, CDR2 SYGVKD. V lost 2 bases to trimming and J lost 8 bases; unmatched junction nucleotides: 9. The CDR3 bases are TGTGCCATCAGTGAGCCCTTAGCGGGAGGTAGCGATGAGCAGTTCTTC. Translating it yields CAISEPLAGGSDEQFF.

This chain links TRBV12-3 or TRBV12-4 with TRBJ1-1; D is ambiguous. The CDR3 runs to 12 residues. With 4 bases removed from V and 6 bases from J, the gap between germline ends came to 9 bases. The CDR3 sequence: CASSWGAAEAFF. The CDR3, as DNA: TGTGCCAGCAGTTGGGGTGCCGCTGAAGCTTTCTTT.

The chain carries TRBV4-1 and TRBJ2-7, with D perhaps matching TRBD1 (5 bases). Per the germline V gene, CDR1 is MGHRA and CDR2 is YSYEKL. This CDR3 spans 14 amino acids. Trimming removed 3 bases at V and 3 bases at J, with 12 bases between. DNA of the CDR3: TGCGCCAGCAGCCAGGTAACCAGGGACTACGAGCAGTACTTC. Its protein product is CASSQVTRDYEQYF.

This chain uses TRBV12-3 or TRBV12-4 with TRBJ1-1; a possible D gene is TRBD1 (5 bases). V was cut by 3 bases and J by 6 bases, with 8 bases left in between. The CDR3 covers 12 residues. The CDR3 nucleotides are TGTGCCAGCAGTTTTGGACAAGCTGAAGCTTTCTTT. It codes for CASSFGQAEAFF.

This chain connects TRBV7-8 to TRBJ2-7, with 7 nucleotides matching TRBD2. V shed 5 bases and J 7 bases; nucleotides not matched to a gene: 17. The CDR3 runs 16 residues. The germline CDR1 and CDR2 sequences are SGHVS and FQNEAQ. CDR3 region: CASSAWGGDTYVEQYF. The CDR3 region has the DNA TGTGCCAGCAGCGCGTGGGGGGGGGATACGTACGTGGAGCAGTACTTC. Based on the CDR3 plus reference TRBV7-8 and TRBJ2-7, the full variable domain is GAGVSQSPRYKVAKRGQDVALRCDPISGHVSLFWYQQALGQGPEFLTYFQNEAQLDKSGLPSDRFFAERPEGSVSTLKIQRTQQEDSAVYLCASSAWGGDTYVEQYFGPGTRLTVT.

The chain employs TRBV10-2 and TRBJ2-7; 9 bases align to TRBD1. In germline, CDR1 is WSHSY, CDR2 SAAADI. V lost 5 bases and J lost 6; bases outside the gene matches: 8. The CDR3 runs 14 residues. The CDR3, as DNA: TGCGCCAGCAGTACCGGGACAGGGTTCATCGAGCAGTACTTC. Its protein product is CASSTGTGFIEQYF.

The V call is TRBV29-1, the J call TRBJ2-7; 9 nucleotides agree with TRBD1. This CDR3 comprises 14 residues. Unmatched junction bases numbered 4, after V lost 4 bases and J lost 0 bases. Germline V CDR1 and CDR2: SQVTM, ANQGSEA. Written as DNA, the CDR3 is TGCAGCGTTGTGGGGACAGGGTTCTCCTACGAGCAGTACTTC. This sequence encodes CSVVGTGFSYEQYF.

J is TRBJ2-2 and V is TRBV5-1; 7 bases agree with TRBD1. With V trimmed by 6 bases and J by 4 bases, 6 bases remained unmatched. Germline CDR1 and CDR2: SGHRS and YFSETQ. This CDR3 has 14 amino acids. Here the CDR3 reads CASMGQTGTGELFF. Written as DNA, the CDR3 is TGCGCCAGCATGGGACAGACTGGCACCGGGGAGCTGTTTTTT.

V usage is TRBV2 and J usage is TRBJ2-1; the match to TRBD1 covers 9 bases. The J segment lost 6 bases and the V segment lost 4 bases, leaving 16 bases of the junction unmatched. This CDR3 spans 18 amino acids. In germline, CDR1 is SNHLY, CDR2 FYNNEI. Here the CDR3 reads CASSGSQARDRVTNEQFF. The CDR3 coding sequence is TGTGCCAGCAGTGGAAGTCAGGCTCGGGACAGGGTGACCAATGAGCAGTTCTTC.